The rows below give T cell receptor beta chains drawn from one sample of a study of shared clonotypes between healthy human individuals. Sequencing used immunoSEQ multiplex PCR; TCRdb keeps in-frame clones, though not all of them. The table includes about 2 million clones, less than 95% detected once. Sequenced input: naive CD8+ T cells sorted from blood. The receptors were gathered from a man between 18 and 29 years old in good health. The CDR3 runs from the conserved cysteine through the conserved F or W. The D gene is left open where the match is weak. Where a row states a size, it is once, few, many or the class of an expanded clone; other rows omit it.

d_gene: TRBD1
j_gene: TRBJ1-1
v_gene: TRBV27
abundance: NA
CDR3aa: CASSFSGGTEAFF
CDR3nt: TGTGCCAGCAGTTTCTCAGGGGGGACTGAAGCTTTCTTT

d_gene: NA
j_gene: TRBJ1-4
v_gene: TRBV7-9
abundance: once
CDR3aa: CASNKGGMELFF
CDR3nt: TGTGCCAGCAACAAAGGCGGCATGGAACTGTTTTTT

d_gene: NA
j_gene: TRBJ2-1
v_gene: TRBV2
abundance: once
CDR3aa: CASSKARAYNEQFF
CDR3nt: TGTGCCAGCAGCAAAGCCCGGGCTTACAATGAGCAGTTCTTC

d_gene: TRBD1
j_gene: TRBJ1-1
v_gene: TRBV5-4
abundance: NA
CDR3aa: CASSATGGDTEAFF
CDR3nt: TGTGCCAGCAGCGCGACAGGGGGGGACACTGAAGCTTTCTTT

d_gene: NA
j_gene: TRBJ1-1
v_gene: TRBV6-5
abundance: NA
CDR3aa: CASIPQRNTEAFF
CDR3nt: TGTGCCAGCATCCCTCAAAGGAACACTGAAGCTTTCTTT

d_gene: TRBD1
j_gene: TRBJ2-3
v_gene: TRBV27
abundance: NA
CDR3aa: CASSFIGDRGTDTQYF
CDR3nt: TGTGCCAGCAGTTTTATTGGGGACAGAGGGACAGATACGCAGTATTTT

d_gene: NA
j_gene: TRBJ2-5
v_gene: TRBV2
abundance: NA
CDR3aa: CASSAGGETQYF
CDR3nt: TGTGCCAGCTCAGCAGGTGGAGAGACCCAGTACTTC

d_gene: NA
j_gene: TRBJ1-6
v_gene: TRBV28
abundance: NA
CDR3aa: CASTRRDGSPLHF
CDR3nt: TGTGCCAGCACCCGACGGGATGGTTCACCCCTCCACTTT

d_gene: TRBD2
j_gene: TRBJ2-3
v_gene: TRBV4-1
abundance: NA
CDR3aa: CASSPTMGLAEPVAPLQYF
CDR3nt: TGCGCCAGCAGCCCCACTATGGGACTAGCGGAGCCGGTCGCCCCTCTGCAGTATTTT

d_gene: TRBD1
j_gene: TRBJ2-3
v_gene: TRBV19
abundance: NA
CDR3aa: CATTDRFTDTQYF
CDR3nt: TGTGCCACCACGGACAGGTTCACAGATACGCAGTATTTT

d_gene: NA
j_gene: TRBJ2-7
v_gene: TRBV4-1
abundance: NA
CDR3aa: CASSQEPSRDYEQYF
CDR3nt: TGCGCCAGCAGCCAAGAGCCCTCAAGGGACTACGAGCAGTACTTC

d_gene: NA
j_gene: TRBJ2-2
v_gene: TRBV7-9
abundance: NA
CDR3aa: CASSLRGWQTNTGELFF
CDR3nt: TGTGCCAGCAGCTTACGCGGCTGGCAGACGAACACCGGGGAGCTGTTTTTT

d_gene: TRBD1
j_gene: TRBJ2-1
v_gene: TRBV6-5
abundance: NA
CDR3aa: CASSHTGGAHNEQFF
CDR3nt: TGTGCCAGCAGCCATACAGGGGGCGCGCACAATGAGCAGTTCTTC

d_gene: TRBD2
j_gene: TRBJ2-7
v_gene: TRBV4-1
abundance: NA
CDR3aa: CASSQAGGRHEQYF
CDR3nt: TGCGCCAGCAGCCAAGCGGGAGGGAGGCACGAGCAGTACTTC

d_gene: TRBD2
j_gene: TRBJ2-7
v_gene: TRBV27
abundance: once
CDR3aa: CASSPTAGGLDEQYF
CDR3nt: TGTGCCAGCAGTCCCACGGCGGGGGGCCTCGACGAGCAGTACTTC

d_gene: NA
j_gene: TRBJ2-1
v_gene: TRBV18
abundance: NA
CDR3aa: CASSPQPGNREQFF
CDR3nt: TGTGCCAGCTCACCACAGCCCGGGAACAGGGAGCAGTTCTTC

d_gene: NA
j_gene: TRBJ2-7
v_gene: TRBV2
abundance: NA
CDR3aa: CASIGDTTYEQYF
CDR3nt: TGTGCCAGCATTGGCGACACTACCTACGAGCAGTACTTC

d_gene: TRBD1
j_gene: TRBJ2-5
v_gene: TRBV5-1
abundance: NA
CDR3aa: CASRHRGETQYF
CDR3nt: TGCGCCAGCAGGCACAGGGGGGAGACCCAGTACTTC

d_gene: NA
j_gene: TRBJ1-2
v_gene: TRBV9
abundance: few
CDR3aa: CASSVGPDNYGYTF
CDR3nt: TGTGCCAGCAGCGTAGGTCCAGATAACTATGGCTACACCTTC

d_gene: NA
j_gene: TRBJ1-1
v_gene: TRBV10-3
abundance: NA
CDR3aa: CAISEQAQGFLNTEAFF
CDR3nt: TGTGCCATCAGTGAGCAGGCACAGGGCTTCCTGAACACTGAAGCTTTCTTT

d_gene: TRBD1
j_gene: TRBJ2-7
v_gene: TRBV7-9
abundance: NA
CDR3aa: CASSMGQTVHEQYF
CDR3nt: TGTGCCAGCAGCATGGGACAGACGGTCCACGAGCAGTACTTC

d_gene: NA
j_gene: TRBJ2-5
v_gene: TRBV5-4
abundance: NA
CDR3aa: CASSLVLDRETQYF
CDR3nt: TGTGCCAGCAGCTTGGTACTAGACAGAGAGACCCAGTACTTC

d_gene: TRBD2
j_gene: TRBJ2-7
v_gene: TRBV5-1
abundance: NA
CDR3aa: CASSLSRLAGGPTYEQYF
CDR3nt: TGCGCCAGCAGCTTGAGTAGACTAGCGGGAGGGCCCACCTACGAGCAGTACTTC

d_gene: NA
j_gene: TRBJ1-2
v_gene: TRBV5-6
abundance: NA
CDR3aa: CASSTDTPNYGYTF
CDR3nt: TGTGCCAGCAGCACCGACACTCCTAACTATGGCTACACCTTC

d_gene: NA
j_gene: TRBJ2-3
v_gene: TRBV4-1
abundance: NA
CDR3aa: CASSEDLDTQYF
CDR3nt: TGCGCCAGCAGCGAAGATCTAGATACGCAGTATTTT

d_gene: NA
j_gene: TRBJ1-5
v_gene: TRBV7-6
abundance: NA
CDR3aa: CASSLEAGSNQPQHF
CDR3nt: TGTGCCAGCAGCCTCGAGGCGGGTAGCAATCAGCCCCAGCATTTT

d_gene: NA
j_gene: TRBJ1-5
v_gene: TRBV29-1
abundance: NA
CDR3aa: CSVEVPGLSNQPQHF
CDR3nt: TGCAGCGTTGAAGTCCCAGGGTTGAGCAATCAGCCCCAGCATTTT

d_gene: TRBD1
j_gene: TRBJ2-1
v_gene: TRBV30
abundance: NA
CDR3aa: CAWSQRQGWGEQFF
CDR3nt: TGTGCCTGGAGTCAAAGACAGGGATGGGGTGAGCAGTTCTTC

d_gene: NA
j_gene: TRBJ1-5
v_gene: TRBV7-8
abundance: NA
CDR3aa: CASRTSGDQPQHF
CDR3nt: TGTGCCAGCAGAACCAGTGGGGATCAGCCCCAGCATTTT

d_gene: NA
j_gene: TRBJ1-1
v_gene: TRBV2
abundance: NA
CDR3aa: CASSVLGATEAFF
CDR3nt: TGTGCCAGCAGTGTGCTGGGCGCCACTGAAGCTTTCTTT

d_gene: TRBD2
j_gene: TRBJ2-7
v_gene: TRBV7-2
abundance: NA
CDR3aa: CASSSRLAGAYEQYF
CDR3nt: TGTGCCAGCAGCTCTAGACTAGCGGGAGCTTACGAGCAGTACTTC

d_gene: NA
j_gene: TRBJ2-7
v_gene: TRBV27
abundance: NA
CDR3aa: CASSPQEDSYEQYF
CDR3nt: TGTGCCAGCAGTCCCCAGGAGGACTCCTACGAGCAGTACTTC

d_gene: NA
j_gene: TRBJ2-2
v_gene: TRBV19
abundance: NA
CDR3aa: CASNPDPDTGELFF
CDR3nt: TGTGCCAGCAACCCCGACCCCGACACCGGGGAGCTGTTTTTT

d_gene: NA
j_gene: TRBJ2-7
v_gene: TRBV30
abundance: NA
CDR3aa: CAWSVPGIPREQYF
CDR3nt: TGTGCCTGGAGTGTACCTGGGATTCCACGCGAGCAGTACTTC

d_gene: NA
j_gene: TRBJ2-1
v_gene: TRBV6-5
abundance: NA
CDR3aa: CASSLLAGSEQFF
CDR3nt: TGTGCCAGCAGCCTACTAGCTGGTTCTGAGCAGTTCTTC

d_gene: NA
j_gene: TRBJ2-5
v_gene: TRBV5-6
abundance: NA
CDR3aa: CASSIGGLEETQYF
CDR3nt: TGTGCCAGCAGCATAGGGGGTCTCGAGGAGACCCAGTACTTC

d_gene: TRBD2
j_gene: TRBJ2-1
v_gene: TRBV29-1
abundance: NA
CDR3aa: CSVEAGPAGLAGHPPRLYNEQFF
CDR3nt: TGCAGCGTTGAGGCGGGGCCCGCGGGACTAGCGGGACATCCCCCACGGCTGTACAATGAGCAGTTCTTC

d_gene: NA
j_gene: TRBJ1-2
v_gene: TRBV4-3
abundance: once
CDR3aa: CASSQDIGDTGYGYTF
CDR3nt: TGCGCCAGCAGCCAAGATATCGGAGACACGGGCTATGGCTACACCTTC

d_gene: TRBD1
j_gene: TRBJ2-7
v_gene: TRBV27
abundance: NA
CDR3aa: CASSFSRTGNEQYF
CDR3nt: TGTGCCAGCAGTTTTTCGAGGACAGGAAACGAGCAGTACTTC

d_gene: TRBD1
j_gene: TRBJ1-5
v_gene: TRBV6-1
abundance: NA
CDR3aa: CASSDGQGYQPQHF
CDR3nt: TGTGCCAGCAGTGACGGACAGGGGTATCAGCCCCAGCATTTT

d_gene: NA
j_gene: TRBJ1-1
v_gene: TRBV27
abundance: NA
CDR3aa: CASSLQRGNTEAFF
CDR3nt: TGTGCCAGCAGTTTACAGCGGGGGAACACTGAAGCTTTCTTT

d_gene: TRBD1
j_gene: TRBJ1-1
v_gene: TRBV19
abundance: NA
CDR3aa: CASSIYPTGDTEAFF
CDR3nt: TGTGCCAGTAGTATATACCCCACAGGGGACACTGAAGCTTTCTTT

d_gene: NA
j_gene: TRBJ2-3
v_gene: TRBV4-1
abundance: NA
CDR3aa: CASSPGVSGDTQYF
CDR3nt: TGCGCCAGCAGCCCAGGGGTGTCTGGGGATACGCAGTATTTT

d_gene: NA
j_gene: TRBJ2-1
v_gene: TRBV9
abundance: NA
CDR3aa: CASSVDGAPGNEQFF
CDR3nt: TGTGCCAGCAGCGTAGACGGGGCGCCCGGCAATGAGCAGTTCTTC

d_gene: TRBD1
j_gene: TRBJ2-3
v_gene: TRBV9
abundance: NA
CDR3aa: CASSVQGVATDTQYF
CDR3nt: TGTGCCAGCAGCGTACAGGGGGTTGCTACGGATACGCAGTATTTT

d_gene: NA
j_gene: TRBJ2-7
v_gene: TRBV5-1
abundance: few
CDR3aa: CASRAGLWGEQYF
CDR3nt: TGCGCCAGCAGGGCCGGACTGTGGGGGGAGCAGTACTTC

d_gene: TRBD2
j_gene: TRBJ2-7
v_gene: TRBV30
abundance: once
CDR3aa: CAWKIAGWWDEQYF
CDR3nt: TGTGCCTGGAAAATAGCGGGTTGGTGGGACGAGCAGTACTTC

d_gene: NA
j_gene: TRBJ2-2
v_gene: TRBV9
abundance: NA
CDR3aa: CASSDRGGAPDTGELFF
CDR3nt: TGTGCCAGCAGCGACCGTGGGGGGGCGCCTGACACCGGGGAGCTGTTTTTT